In this sample, the clone carrying this T cell receptor (beta chain) turned up many times. This sample is drawn from a study of T cells in Graves' hyperthyroidism and ophthalmopathy. There were TCR beta CDR3 regions amplified from RNA transcripts. The HTBI primer set served for first-round RT-PCR of the TCR CDR3. TCRdb re-derived calls from the multiplex PCR reads in MiXCR, one entry per CDR3 protein. The sample contains some 620,000 distinct CDR3 sequences, 15% to 20% of which appear only once. CDR1 MNHEY and CDR2 SMNVEV come from the germline V gene (reference sequence). Deletions cut 3 bases from V and 5 bases from J, with 8 bases between. The CDR3 contains 13 residues.

This sequence joins TRBV27 and TRBJ2-1, with unresolved D. The clonotype originates from a woman aged 30 to 39 with Graves' hyperthyroidism. The sequenced material came from blood. The CDR3 nucleotides read TGTGCCAGCAGTTTCAGGTGGAACAATGAGCAGTTCTTC. This gives the protein CASSFRWNNEQFF.